Sequencing of this T cell receptor (beta chain) was carried out in a study of CD8 T cells in ankylosing spondylitis. This clonotype was found many times. Its target is not known. Molecular-barcoded quantitative 5'-RACE produced these TCR beta libraries. In TCRdb, the 5' RACE reads were re-called with MiXCR into one record per CDR3 protein. The sample records 250,000 or so distinct CDR3 sequences, more than 20% being singletons. Study-level results: The clones that were linked to disease were reported to be significantly enriched in matched synovial fluid samples from ankylosing spondylitis patients. As for the disease-linked clones, they showed a CD8+ phenotype and occurred at relatively low frequencies in peripheral blood.

Germline V gene data show CDR1 as SGHRS and CDR2 as YFSETQ. This CDR3 comprises 14 residues. The trim removed 3 bases at V and 0 bases at J, leaving 3 bases unmatched. The TCR sequence derives from a male donor with ankylosing spondylitis or in good health (not recorded which). The specimen was blood, either unsorted or a sorted T cell fraction (not recorded which). The rearrangement joins TRBV5-1 to TRBJ2-7; 7 bases align to TRBD1. CDR3: CASSSGQLSYEQYF. DNA for the CDR3: TGCGCCAGCAGCTCGGGACAGCTCTCCTACGAGCAGTACTTC.